Each of the 27 T cell receptor beta chains below was sequenced from the same sample in a study of T-cell reconstitution after alpha-beta-depleted transplantation in children. Construction of the TCRbeta library involved unique molecular identifiers. TCRdb itself ran the PCR reads through MiXCR, one entry per CDR3 protein. The top ten hold about 6% of the sample, which has around 200,000 distinct CDR3 sequences, 8% to 10% seen once. This specimen consisted of PBMCs from the stem cell graft donor, obtained from the stem cell graft. All receptors come from a human donor who donated a stem cell graft to a child with acute lymphoblastic leukemia.

This clonotype has only a few counts. This chain links TRBV5-1 with TRBJ2-6; D unresolved. V was shortened by 4 bases and J by 9 bases, with 14 bases between the two germline ends. Germline V gene data show CDR1 as SGHRS and CDR2 as YFSETQ. The CDR3 loop spans 14 amino acids. CDR3 region: CASSPLSVDNVLTF. Here the CDR3 DNA reads TGCGCCAGCAGCCCTCTGTCGGTGGACAACGTCCTGACTTTC.

The chain joins TRBV11-2 to TRBJ1-2; possible D gene TRBD1, 6 bases. CDR1 and CDR2 from the germline V gene are SGHAT and FQNNGV. V lost 0 bases and J 8 bases, leaving 13 bases between the germline ends. This CDR3 contains 14 residues. CDR3 sequence reads: CASSLDFTGYGYTF. CDR3 coding DNA: TGTGCCAGCAGCTTAGATTTTACAGGGTACGGCTACACCTTC.

This clonotype was counted many times. The chain is built from TRBV29-1 and TRBJ1-1, with a tentative D call TRBD1 (6 bases). The germline V and J ends were trimmed by 6 bases and 1 base, with 18 bases remaining between them. CDR3 size: 15 residues. Germline V gives CDR1 SQVTM, CDR2 ANQGSEA. CDR3 loop: CSVVVPGHKNTEAFF. The CDR3 DNA reads as TGCAGCGTGGTCGTACCGGGACATAAGAACACTGAAGCTTTCTTT.

A few counts support this clonotype. The chain recombines TRBV11-3 with TRBJ2-5; D possibly matches TRBD1 or TRBD2 (6 bases each). Germline-derived CDR1 and CDR2 are SGHNT and YENEEA. The CDR3 is 15 residues long. Between the trimmed V and J ends, which lost 2 bases and 5 bases, there was a span of 15 bases. CDR3 nucleotides: TGTGCCAGCAGCTTAAGAGGGGGGTCGAGTGAGACCCAGTACTTC. This gives the protein CASSLRGGSSETQYF.

This chain uses TRBV10-3 with TRBJ2-1; D not certain. V lost 5 bases to trimming and J lost 4 bases, with 12 bases between them. Per germline, CDR1 ENHRY and CDR2 SYGVKD. There are 14 residues in the CDR3. CDR3 in DNA: TGTGCCATCAGTTCCGAGACGGCTTACAATGAGCAGTTCTTC. Amino acid sequence: CAISSETAYNEQFF.

This clonotype was recorded many times. The gene calls are TRBV19 and TRBJ2-7; perhaps D is TRBD1 or TRBD2 (6 bases each). Trimming pared 9 bases from V and 3 bases from J, leaving 21 bases between. Per germline, CDR1 LNHDA and CDR2 SQIVND (reference sequence). The CDR3 consists of 15 residues. The CDR3 DNA is TGTGCCAGCGCGGAAATAGGGGGGCTGGGCTACGAGCAGTACTTC. It translates to CASAEIGGLGYEQYF.

CDR3 in DNA: TGTGCCAGCAGCCAACGCAGGGCCCACGAGCAGTACTTC. The encoded protein is CASSQRRAHEQYF. This chain links TRBV3-1 with TRBJ2-7; D may be TRBD1 (5 bases). The CDR3 is 13 residues long. V was clipped by 2 bases and J by 5 bases, with 10 bases between them. CDR1 and CDR2 (germline): LGHDT, YNNKEL (reference sequence).

This clonotype was seen more than once but under ten times. J is TRBJ2-3 and V is TRBV5-1; 11 bases line up with TRBD2. V dropped 7 bases and J dropped 6; count of bases not matched to a gene: 7. This CDR3 has 14 residues. Germline V lookup: CDR1 SGHRS, CDR2 YFSETQ. In DNA, the CDR3 is TGCGCCAGCGCGAGTGGACTAGCGGGCGATACGCAGTATTTT. This encodes CASASGLAGDTQYF.

To note about this clonotype: This may be a read error: a much more frequent sequence differs by one nucleotide. The chain employs TRBV7-2 and TRBJ2-5; no definite D call. CDR3 length equals 12 residues. From germline, CDR1 is SGHTA and CDR2 FQGNSA. CDR3 coding DNA: TGTGCCAGCAGCTTACTTGATGAGAGCCAGTACTTC. Amino acid sequence: CASSLLDESQYF.

For this clonotype: Since no conserved phenylalanine or tryptophan closes the CDR3, a read error is the likely cause. This chain uses TRBV10-3 with TRBJ1-3; D is possibly TRBD1 (6 bases). Trimming stripped 10 bases from V and 1 base from J, with 11 bases between. Germline V CDR1 and CDR2: ENHRY, SYGVKD. This CDR3 region has 13 residues. CDR3 DNA: TGTGCCACCACGGGGACATCTGGAAACACCATATATTAT. Translated, it gives CATTGTSGNTIYY.

This clonotype showed up many times. The chain carries TRBV20-1 and TRBJ1-1; a possible D gene is TRBD1 (6 bases). V lost 0 bases and J lost 7, with 15 bases in between. CDR3 length: 14 residues. CDR1 is DFQATT and CDR2 is SNEGSKA in the germline V gene (reference sequence). CDR3 residues: CSARDQPGASEAFF. The CDR3 DNA is TGCAGTGCTAGAGATCAACCAGGGGCAAGTGAAGCTTTCTTT.

This clonotype was recorded many times. The chain is built from TRBV15 and TRBJ2-6; a possible D gene is TRBD1 (5 bases). The germline V gene has CDR1 LNHNV and CDR2 YYDKDF (reference sequence). The CDR3 is 16 amino acids. Trimming removed 0 bases from V and 1 base from J, with 7 bases in between. The CDR3 loop is CATSRDSGSGANVLTF. The DNA of the CDR3 is TGTGCCACCAGCAGAGATTCAGGGTCTGGGGCCAACGTCCTGACTTTC.

This clonotype was observed many times. J is TRBJ2-3 and V is TRBV27; D remains unclear. There are 15 residues in the CDR3. Germline-derived CDR1 and CDR2 are MNHEY and SMNVEV (reference sequence). Trimming removed 3 bases at V and 6 bases at J, with 16 bases between. The CDR3 is CASSFYSNLGDTQYF. CDR3 bases: TGTGCCAGCAGTTTTTACAGCAATCTTGGTGATACGCAGTATTTT.

This clonotype occurred a few times. This chain uses TRBV7-9 with TRBJ1-4, with D tentatively TRBD1 (5 bases). This CDR3 is 15 amino acids long. V lost 6 bases, J lost 4 bases, and 15 bases lay in between. Germline CDR1 is SEHNR and CDR2 is FQNEAQ (reference sequence). The CDR3 spells CASRRGTANNEKLFF. In DNA, the CDR3 is TGTGCCAGCAGGAGAGGGACGGCTAATAATGAAAAACTGTTTTTT.

This clonotype was counted only a few times. This chain joins TRBV10-3 and TRBJ1-3; D ambiguous. The CDR3 is made up of 15 amino acids. Germline CDR1 and CDR2: ENHRY and SYGVKD. Trimming stripped 10 bases from V and 0 bases from J, with 16 bases between. CDR3 DNA sequence: TGTGCCACCCAAAGGCCGGGGAACTCTGGAAACACCATATATTTT. Residues: CATQRPGNSGNTIYF.

The rearrangement links TRBV4-3 to TRBJ2-1; D ambiguous. The V end was cut by 0 bases, the J end by 8 bases, with 11 bases between. The CDR3 extends over 14 amino acids. In germline, CDR1 is LGHNA, CDR2 YSLEER. DNA for the CDR3: TGCGCCAGCAGCCAAGAAGTAGGGTGGGATGAGCAGTTCTTC. It encodes CASSQEVGWDEQFF.

This clonotype was seen a handful of times. The V call is TRBV29-1, the J call TRBJ2-7, with 9 bases fitting TRBD1. V lost 5 bases and J lost 5; bases outside the gene matches: 4. The V gene's germline CDR1 is SQVTM and CDR2 ANQGSEA. This CDR3 spans 12 amino acids. The CDR3 spells CSVRTGGHEQYF. The CDR3 DNA sequence: TGCAGCGTTAGAACAGGGGGCCACGAGCAGTACTTC.

The rearrangement joins TRBV4-3 to TRBJ2-1; 9 bases are a match to TRBD1. The ends lost 6 bases at V and 5 bases at J; junction bases unmatched: 8. CDR3 length: 15 amino acids. Germline loops: CDR1 LGHNA, CDR2 YSLEER. The CDR3 nucleotides are TGCGCCAGCAGTCACCGGGACAGGGTAAACAATGAGCAGTTCTTC. It codes for CASSHRDRVNNEQFF.

Many counts were recorded for this clonotype. This chain links TRBV5-5 with TRBJ2-3, with TRBD1 as a possible D gene (6 bases). Germline V gives CDR1 SGHKS, CDR2 YYEKEE (reference sequence). This CDR3 has 15 amino acids. V lost 0 bases and J 0 bases, leaving 8 bases between the germline ends. The CDR3 loop is CASSLGTDSTDTQYF. The CDR3 DNA sequence: TGTGCCAGCAGCTTGGGGACAGACAGCACAGATACGCAGTATTTT.

V and J are TRBV20-1 and TRBJ2-5, with D perhaps matching TRBD2 (5 bases). Germline CDR1 and CDR2: DFQATT and SNEGSKA (reference sequence). The CDR3 covers 14 residues. V was clipped by 3 bases and J by 0 bases, with 11 bases between them. CDR3 region: CSASPTGNQETQYF. The DNA for the CDR3 is TGCAGTGCTAGCCCAACGGGAAACCAAGAGACCCAGTACTTC.

This clonotype was picked up one time. The rearrangement links TRBV6-5 to TRBJ1-5, with D possibly matching TRBD1 (6 bases). The CDR3 extends over 14 amino acids. From germline, CDR1 is MNHEY and CDR2 SVGAGI. V was cut by 2 bases and J by 5 bases, with 10 bases left in between. CDR3 nucleotide sequence: TGTGCCAGCAGTTACGGGGGCGGGGATCAGCCCCAGCATTTT. Protein sequence: CASSYGGGDQPQHF.

The gene calls are TRBV19 and TRBJ1-6; 9 bases fit TRBD1. From germline, CDR1 is LNHDA and CDR2 SQIVND (reference sequence). The CDR3 covers 15 residues. The trim removed 10 bases at V and 7 bases at J, leaving 11 bases unmatched. In nucleotides, the CDR3 is TGTGCCACCCTCAACACCGGGACAGGGAATTCACCCCTCCACTTT. Amino acids: CATLNTGTGNSPLHF. Combining the CDR3 with reference TRBV19 and TRBJ1-6 gives the whole variable domain DGGITQSPKYLFRKEGQNVTLSCEQNLNHDAMYWYRQDPGQGLRLIYYSQIVNDFQKGDIAEGYSVSREKKESFPLTVTSAQKNPTAFYLCATLNTGTGNSPLHFGNGTRLTVT.

This chain uses TRBV5-1 with TRBJ2-1, with a possible D match to TRBD1 (5 bases). This CDR3 region has 14 residues. CDR1 SGHRS and CDR2 YFSETQ come from the germline V gene. The ends were cut back, 0 bases at V and 5 bases at J, with 9 bases in the middle. The CDR3: CASSLGPGNNEQFF. The CDR3 DNA is TGCGCCAGCAGCTTGGGCCCAGGGAACAATGAGCAGTTCTTC.

At least ten counts were recorded for this clonotype. The chain uses TRBV6-6 and TRBJ2-5; D uncertain. Trimming took off 6 bases at V and 3 bases at J, with 8 bases between the two ends. The V gene's germline CDR1 is MNHNY and CDR2 SVGAGI (reference sequence). The CDR3 contains 12 residues. The CDR3 nucleotides are TGTGCCAGCAGGGCGGTTGAAGAGACCCAGTACTTC. Its translation is CASRAVEETQYF.

This clonotype has ten or more counts. The chain employs TRBV7-9 and TRBJ1-5, with D tentatively TRBD1 (5 bases). The CDR3 has 15 residues. Germline CDR1 SEHNR, CDR2 FQNEAQ (reference sequence). V was clipped by 5 bases and J by 11 bases, with 22 bases between them. CDR3 DNA sequence: TGTGCCAGCAGCCCTGGGACCGGGCTAGGAGGGGCCCAGCATTTT. The encoded protein is CASSPGTGLGGAQHF.

Ten or more counts support this clonotype. The V call is TRBV9, the J call TRBJ1-2; no firm D call. The germline gives CDR1 SGDLS, CDR2 YYNGEE. V dropped 3 bases and J dropped 7 bases, with 16 bases sitting between them. The CDR3 is 14 residues long. The CDR3 spells CASSETSRAGGYTF. The CDR3 DNA is TGTGCCAGCAGCGAGACCAGTCGGGCCGGTGGCTACACCTTC.

The CDR3 nucleotides read TGTGCCAGCAGTCCTGGGGGGGAGGATGAAAAACTGTTTTTT. The encoded protein is CASSPGGEDEKLFF. The chain recombines TRBV12-3 or TRBV12-4 with TRBJ1-4, with a tentative D call TRBD1 (5 bases). There are 14 residues in the CDR3. V lost 5 bases and J lost 6, with 13 bases in between.